This T cell receptor beta chain was found in a study of shared clonotypes between healthy human individuals. Broader study findings: Naive subsets, compared against memory subsets, generally had larger estimated richness values.

The CDR3 runs to 14 residues. Per the germline V gene, CDR1 is MRHNA and CDR2 is SNTAGT. V gave up 6 bases and J gave up 2 bases; unmatched junction bases: 5. TCRdb's copy holds only in-frame clones and misses some; the assay was immunoSEQ multiplex PCR. The table records hundreds of thousands of clones, about 96% of them present only once. As regards this clone: The target antigen is unknown.

Specimen: naive CD4+ T cells sorted from blood. Regarding subset: CD45RA+ positively selected. J is TRBJ1-1 and V is TRBV6-4; 8 positions match TRBD1. The receptor's source is a woman aged 25 to 39 in good health. Written as DNA, the CDR3 is TGTGCCAGCAGGAAGGGACAGGACAACACTGAAGCTTTCTTT. This encodes CASRKGQDNTEAFF.